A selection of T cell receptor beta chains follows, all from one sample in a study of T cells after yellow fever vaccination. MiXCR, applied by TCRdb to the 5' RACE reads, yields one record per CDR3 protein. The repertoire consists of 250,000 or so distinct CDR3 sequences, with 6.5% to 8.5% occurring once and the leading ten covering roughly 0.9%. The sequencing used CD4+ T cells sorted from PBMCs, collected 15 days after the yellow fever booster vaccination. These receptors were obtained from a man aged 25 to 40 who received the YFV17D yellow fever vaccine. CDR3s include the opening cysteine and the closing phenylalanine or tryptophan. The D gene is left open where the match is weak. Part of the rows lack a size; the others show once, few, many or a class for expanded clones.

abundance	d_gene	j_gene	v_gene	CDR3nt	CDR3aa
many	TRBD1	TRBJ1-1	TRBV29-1	TGCAGCGCCGGACAGGGGGGAACTGAAGCTTTCTTT	CSAGQGGTEAFF
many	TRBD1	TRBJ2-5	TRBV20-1	TGCAGTTTGGGACAGCAAGAGACCCAGTACTTC	CSLGQQETQYF
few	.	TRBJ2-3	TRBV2	TGTGCCAGCAGGACCGTTGTGGCGGATACGCAGTATTTT	CASRTVVADTQYF
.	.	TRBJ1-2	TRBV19	TGTGCCAGTAGTATCAATCGACAGCGACCTGCTTATGGCTACACCTTC	CASSINRQRPAYGYTF
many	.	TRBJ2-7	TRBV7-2	TGTGCCAGCAGCTTAGACTCGAGGGAGCAGTACTTC	CASSLDSREQYF
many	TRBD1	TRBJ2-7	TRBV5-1	TGCGCCAGCAGCTTGCTCGGGACAGGGGTCGACGAGCAGTACTTC	CASSLLGTGVDEQYF
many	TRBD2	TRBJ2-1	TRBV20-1	TGCAGTGCCCAAGGACTAGCGGGATGGGGGAATGAGCAGTTCTTC	CSAQGLAGWGNEQFF
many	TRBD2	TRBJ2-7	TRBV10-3	TGTGCCATCAGTGAGTCGGGCGGGAGCTACGAGCAGTACTTC	CAISESGGSYEQYF
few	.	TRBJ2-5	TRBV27	TGTGCCAGCAGTTCACCTCTGGGCGGCCCTTCTCCCAGAACCCAGTACTTC	CASSSPLGGPSPRTQYF
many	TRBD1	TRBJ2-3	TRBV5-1	TGCGCCAGCAGCAGGGGACAGGCCACAGATACGCAGTATTTT	CASSRGQATDTQYF
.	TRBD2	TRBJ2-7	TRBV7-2	TGTGCCAGCAGCGCCCTGCTAGCGGGAGGTTGGCAGTACTTC	CASSALLAGGWQYF
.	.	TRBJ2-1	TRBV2	TGTGCCAGCAGTTACAATTCCGGGACGGTCAGTGAGCAGTTCTTC	CASSYNSGTVSEQFF
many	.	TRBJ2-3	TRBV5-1	TGCGCCAGCAGCTTGGCGGCGCCCCGTGGCACAGATACGCAGTATTTT	CASSLAAPRGTDTQYF
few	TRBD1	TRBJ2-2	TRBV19	TGTGCCAGCAATTATATCCGGGACAGGGGCGGCGGGGAGCTGTTTTTT	CASNYIRDRGGGELFF
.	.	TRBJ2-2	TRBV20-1	TGCAGTGCTAGAGATAACGGGATCCGGACCGGGGAGCTGTTTTTT	CSARDNGIRTGELFF
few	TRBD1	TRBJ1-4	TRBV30	TGTGCCTGGGACAGGGAGTATGAAAAACTGTTTTTT	CAWDREYEKLFF
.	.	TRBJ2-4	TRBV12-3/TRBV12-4	TGTGCCAGCAGTTTCGCGGAAAACATTCAGTACTTC	CASSFAENIQYF
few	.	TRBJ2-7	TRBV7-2	TGTGCCAGCAGCTTAGATCGGGTCGGGCTCTCCTACGAGCAGTACTTC	CASSLDRVGLSYEQYF
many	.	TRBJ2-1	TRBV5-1	TGCGCCAGCAGCTTGGCCAGTCTCCCCTACAATGAGCAGTTCTTC	CASSLASLPYNEQFF
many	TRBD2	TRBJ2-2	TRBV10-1	TGCGCCAGCAGGCCGGGGGGTACCGGGGAGCTGTTTTTT	CASRPGGTGELFF
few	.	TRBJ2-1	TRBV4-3	TGCGCCAGCAGCCAAGAAGGGGATATAGGGTTAGCTGAGCAGTTCTTC	CASSQEGDIGLAEQFF
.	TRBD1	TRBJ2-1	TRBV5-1	TGCGCCAGCAGCACACTTCCCGGGACAGGGTACAATGAGCAGTTCTTC	CASSTLPGTGYNEQFF
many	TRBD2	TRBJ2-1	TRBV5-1	TGCGCCAGCAGCTTCTTTAGCGGGAGTGTCTACAATGAGCAGTTCTTC	CASSFFSGSVYNEQFF
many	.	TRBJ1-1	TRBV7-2	TGTGCCAGCTTGCGCAGTCCGAACACTGAAGCTTTCTTT	CASLRSPNTEAFF
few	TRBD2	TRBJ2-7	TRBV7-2	TGTGCCAGCAGCGGTACTAGCGGGTCTTCCTACGAGCAGTACTTC	CASSGTSGSSYEQYF